This record looks at one T cell receptor (beta chain) sequence and its context. Its target is unknown. Through a sample-barcoded 5' primer and a J-beta primer mix, a second PCR was run for roughly 6 to 12 cycles. The template-switch adaptor was a 5' adaptor with 12 random nucleotides. It tagged each cDNA molecule. TCRdb used MiXCR to reprocess the 5' RACE reads, holding one entry per CDR3 protein. Of about 1,000,000 distinct CDR3 sequences listed, 45% are singletons. The data belong to a study of blood T cells in healthy people across ages. Study results and caveats: Unsorted PBMC material precluded a definitive naive versus antigen-experienced comparison.

Germline values: CDR1 MNHEY, CDR2 SMNVEV (reference sequence). The CDR3 is 18 residues long. J gave up 0 bases and V 6 bases, and 14 bases lay outside the gene matches. The V call is TRBV27, the J call TRBJ2-3; TRBD2 agrees at 8 bases. This TCR was sampled from a woman in her fifties or sixties in good health. The material sequenced was blood. CDR3 in amino acids: CASSPGGGPRHSTDTQYF. DNA of the CDR3: TGTGCCAGCAGCCCCGGGGGGGGGCCTCGTCATAGCACAGATACGCAGTATTTT.